This T cell receptor (beta chain) was identified during a study of T cells in women clearing cervical HPV infection. Study at large: For cases, blood was sampled a median approximately 150 days after lesion detection, interquartile range 90 to 200 days. HLA type could not be excluded as a confounder. Study-wide results and caveats: CIN3+ cases had significantly higher TCR richness than controls; evenness did not differ. Controls had more TRBV6-7 (approximately 0.15%) than cases (roughly 0.11%).

In the case of this clone: Its antigen is unknown. The read is 3 residues too short to cover the CDR3 end, so that end is filled in from the germline J gene.

V lost 6 bases and J lost 5, with 14 bases in between. The V gene's germline CDR1 is MNHEY and CDR2 SMNVEV (reference sequence). There are 13 residues in the CDR3. This table comes from immunoSEQ multiplex PCR, and its TCRdb copy is limited to in-frame clones, with some not included. Its table lists under 30,000 clones. Sequencing was performed on blood buffy coat. The chain couples TRBV27 to TRBJ2-7, with a weak D call TRBD1 (6 bases). The TCR sequence derives from a woman aged 18-70 years with a cervical HPV16 infection that either progressed to CIN3+ or cleared (not recorded which). The CDR3 loop reads CASRGHTLDEQYF. The DNA read from the CDR3 is TGTGCCAGCAGGGGACACACTCTTGACGAG.